These 11 T cell receptor beta chains originate from one sample sequenced in a study of blood T cells in healthy people across ages (dated by TCRdb to 2015 to 2017). Libraries were prepared through 5' RACE. The run used an Illumina HiSeq 2500. A second PCR of about 6 to 12 cycles was run with a J-beta primer mix and a sample-barcoded 5' primer. TCRdb ran its own pipeline on the public reads, namely fastp trimming at Q25 and MiXCR clone calling, and kept in-frame beta chains. Entries that share a CDR3 protein sequence are merged under the most common genes and DNA. This sample lists approximately 730,000 distinct CDR3 sequences; about 55% were detected once. The top ten hold approximately 40% of the sample. The specimen sequenced was blood. These receptors all stem from a man older than 75 in good health.

This clonotype has only one observation. This sequence joins TRBV6-1 and TRBJ1-1; D not certain. Germline V gene data show CDR1 as MNHNS and CDR2 as SASEGT. The CDR3 length is 11 residues. Between the trimmed V and J ends, which lost 5 bases and 6 bases, there was a span of 7 bases. CDR3 sequence (DNA): TGTGCCAGCAGTACCTCCCCTGAAGCTTTCTTT. As protein: CASSTSPEAFF.

This clonotype was found a few times. The chain uses TRBV7-2 and TRBJ2-3, with TRBD1 identical over 9 bases. Germline lookup yields CDR1 SGHTA and CDR2 FQGNSA. V shed 0 bases and J 1 base; nucleotides not matched to a gene: 5. CDR3 length: 17 residues. This CDR3 is CASSLAHRTGGTDTQYF. The CDR3 DNA reads as TGTGCCAGCAGCTTAGCGCACAGGACAGGGGGCACAGATACGCAGTATTTT.

V and J are TRBV9 and TRBJ2-2, with TRBD2 matching over 7 bases. CDR1 and CDR2 from the germline V gene are SGDLS and YYNGEE. CDR3 size: 16 residues. The trim removed 0 bases at V and 1 base at J, leaving 3 bases unmatched. CDR3 loop: CASSVGLAVNTGELFF. The CDR3, as DNA: TGTGCCAGCAGCGTAGGGCTAGCGGTGAACACCGGGGAGCTGTTTTTT. Full variable domain (missing parts from reference TRBV9 and TRBJ2-2): DSGVTQTPKHLITATGQRVTLRCSPRSGDLSVYWYQQSLDQGLQFLIQYYNGEERAKGNILERFSAQQFPDLHSELNLSSLELGDSALYFCASSVGLAVNTGELFFGEGSRLTVL.

The chain combines TRBV7-8 with TRBJ2-1; a weak D match, TRBD1 (6 bases). The CDR3 covers 14 residues. Germline loops: CDR1 SGHVS, CDR2 FQNEAQ. V was clipped by 4 bases and J by 5 bases, with 12 bases between them. In DNA, the CDR3 is TGTGCCAGCAGCTCACACAGGGAGCACAATGAGCAGTTCTTC. The encoded protein is CASSSHREHNEQFF.

Ten or more counts support this clonotype. Sequence at one end of the junction differs from germline and may be a read error. The chain joins TRBV12-3 or TRBV12-4 to TRBJ2-5, with D uncertain. The CDR3 totals 11 residues. CDR3 protein: CASSYQETQYF. CDR3 nucleotide sequence: TGCGCCAGCAGCTACCAAGAGACCCAGTACTTC.

The rearrangement joins TRBV11-1 to TRBJ2-3, with D possibly matching TRBD2 (5 bases). The germline V gene encodes CDR1 SGHAT and CDR2 FQDESV (reference sequence). V lost 6 bases, J lost 6 bases, and 19 bases lay in between. CDR3 length: 15 amino acids. CDR3 loop: CASSSPSITGDTQYF. The CDR3 nucleotides read TGTGCCAGCAGTTCCCCCTCAATCACGGGGGATACGCAGTATTTT.

This clonotype came up a few times. The gene calls are TRBV29-1 and TRBJ2-1; 9 positions match TRBD2. J was trimmed by 7 bases and V by 6 bases; bases with no gene match: 10. CDR3 length: 14 amino acids. Germline lookup yields CDR1 SQVTM and CDR2 ANQGSEA. The CDR3 region has the DNA TGCAGCGTCCACCGCGGACTAGCGATAAATGAGCAGTTCTTC. Amino acids: CSVHRGLAINEQFF.

The CDR3 here is CASSKGDQGRGRNQPQHF. As DNA, the CDR3 is TGTGCCAGCAGCAAAGGGGATCAAGGGAGAGGTCGCAATCAGCCCCAGCATTTT. The V gene is TRBV21-1, the J gene TRBJ1-5; TRBD1, the D gene given by the table, was not confirmed from the DNA. TRBV21-1 is annotated as a pseudogene. The CDR3 totals 18 residues.

This chain uses TRBV20-1 with TRBJ2-3; 14 positions agree with TRBD2. This CDR3 has 17 residues. Germline CDR1 reads DFQATT; CDR2 reads SNEGSKA (reference sequence). J lost 2 bases, V lost 4 bases, and 8 bases had no gene match. CDR3 residues: CSATGLAGVEDTDTQYF. The CDR3 DNA sequence: TGCAGTGCTACGGGACTAGCGGGAGTGGAGGACACAGATACGCAGTATTTT.

V is TRBV20-1 and J is TRBJ2-1; 15 bases map to TRBD2. Germline assignment: CDR1 DFQATT and CDR2 SNEGSKA (reference sequence). The CDR3 runs to 15 residues. V lost 5 bases, J lost 14 bases, and 13 bases stayed unmatched. The CDR3 region is CSAETSGLAGGGEFF. CDR3 bases: TGCAGTGCTGAAACCTCAGGACTAGCGGGAGGGGGCGAGTTCTTC.

This rearrangement joins TRBV10-3 to TRBJ2-3, with 12 bases lining up with TRBD1. Per the germline V gene, CDR1 is ENHRY and CDR2 is SYGVKD. V was clipped by 5 bases and J by 3 bases; unmatched bases: 9. The CDR3 sequence is 17 residues long. CDR3 sequence reads: CAISFTGTGGGTDTQYF. CDR3 in DNA: TGTGCCATCAGTTTTACCGGGACAGGGGGCGGAACAGATACGCAGTATTTT.